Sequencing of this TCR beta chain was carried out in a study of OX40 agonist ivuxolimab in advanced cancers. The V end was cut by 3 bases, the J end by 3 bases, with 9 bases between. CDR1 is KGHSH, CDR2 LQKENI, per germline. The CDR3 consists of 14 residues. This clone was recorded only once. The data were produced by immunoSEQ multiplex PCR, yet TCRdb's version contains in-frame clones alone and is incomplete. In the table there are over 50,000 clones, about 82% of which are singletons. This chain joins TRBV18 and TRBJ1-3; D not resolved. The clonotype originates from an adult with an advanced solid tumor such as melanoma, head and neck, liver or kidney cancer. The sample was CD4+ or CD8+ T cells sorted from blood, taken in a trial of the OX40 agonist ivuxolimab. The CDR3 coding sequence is TGTGCCAGCTCACCGGCAGGCAATGGAAACACCATATATTTT. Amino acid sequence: CASSPAGNGNTIYF.